Listed below are T cell receptor beta chains from one sample, sequenced in a study of T cell responses to AZD1222 COVID-19 vaccine. Profiling relied on immunoSEQ multiplex PCR, and the TCRdb table lists in-frame clones only, not all of them. The sample lists 90,000 to 120,000 clones, roughly 87% occurring once. Specimen: peripheral blood, collected on day 0 of AZD1222 vaccination. These receptors were collected from an adult in good health. The CDR3 runs from the conserved cysteine through the conserved F or W. A D gene is named only where the DNA matches it firmly. Size tells how often a clone was seen (once, few, many) or the class of an expanded clone, and some rows leave it out.

D gene	V gene	J gene	clone size	CDR3 protein	CDR3 DNA
TRBD1	TRBV27	TRBJ1-1	.	CASSWTGLQEAFF	TGTGCCAGCAGTTGGACAGGGTTACAGGAAGCTTTCTTT
TRBD1	TRBV6-2/TRBV6-3	TRBJ2-5	.	CASSYPGYRGQETQYF	TGTGCCAGCAGTTACCCGGGGTACAGGGGACAAGAGACCCAGTACTTC
TRBD1	TRBV18	TRBJ1-1	once	CASSPPGTAVMNTEAFF	TGTGCCAGCTCACCACCGGGGACAGCCGTCATGAACACTGAAGCTTTCTTT
TRBD2	TRBV5-4	TRBJ2-1	.	CASSLNPLAGGHNEQFF	TGTGCCAGCAGCCTCAACCCACTAGCGGGAGGGCACAATGAGCAGTTCTTC
TRBD2	TRBV6-2/TRBV6-3	TRBJ2-1	.	CASSPVGGGRVYNEQFF	TGTGCCAGCAGTCCCGTTGGGGGGGGAAGAGTATACAATGAGCAGTTCTTC
TRBD2	TRBV7-2	TRBJ2-5	.	CASSASGGAIKTQYF	TGTGCCAGCAGCGCAAGCGGGGGGGCAATAAAGACCCAGTACTTC
TRBD1	TRBV7-6	TRBJ1-1	.	CASSERTGGGGTEAFF	TGTGCCAGCAGCGAACGGACAGGGGGCGGAGGCACTGAAGCTTTCTTT
.	TRBV6-5	TRBJ1-2	once	CASRPTATFYGYTF	TGTGCCAGCAGGCCGACAGCGACCTTCTATGGCTACACCTTC
TRBD2	TRBV6-2/TRBV6-3	TRBJ2-1	.	CASSPWRGTGTYNEQFF	TGTGCCAGCAGCCCTTGGCGGGGGACCGGAACTTACAATGAGCAGTTCTTC
TRBD1	TRBV3-1/TRBV3-2	TRBJ2-5	.	CASSQEAQGAGLETQYF	TGTGCCAGCAGCCAAGAAGCCCAGGGGGCAGGGTTGGAGACCCAGTACTTC